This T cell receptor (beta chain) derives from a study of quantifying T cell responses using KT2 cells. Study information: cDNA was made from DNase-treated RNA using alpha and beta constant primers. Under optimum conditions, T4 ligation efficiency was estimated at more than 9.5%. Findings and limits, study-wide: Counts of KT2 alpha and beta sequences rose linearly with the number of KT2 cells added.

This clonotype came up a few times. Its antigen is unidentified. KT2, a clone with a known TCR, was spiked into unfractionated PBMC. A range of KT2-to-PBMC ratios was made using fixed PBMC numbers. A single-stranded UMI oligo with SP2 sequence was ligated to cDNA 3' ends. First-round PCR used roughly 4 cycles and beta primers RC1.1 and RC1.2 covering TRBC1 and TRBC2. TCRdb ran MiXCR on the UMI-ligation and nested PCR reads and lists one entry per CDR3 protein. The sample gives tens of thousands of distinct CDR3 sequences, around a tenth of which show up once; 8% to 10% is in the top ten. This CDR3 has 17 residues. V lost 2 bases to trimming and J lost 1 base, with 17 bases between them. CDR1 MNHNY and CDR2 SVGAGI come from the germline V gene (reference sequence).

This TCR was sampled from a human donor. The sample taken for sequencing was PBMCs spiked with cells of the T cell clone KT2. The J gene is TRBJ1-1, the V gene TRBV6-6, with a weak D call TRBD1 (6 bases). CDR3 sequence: CASSYTSKGGSNTEAFF. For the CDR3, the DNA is TGTGCCAGCAGTTACACGTCGAAGGGGGGATCGAACACTGAAGCTTTCTTT.